These T cell receptor beta chains were read from a single sample in a study of T-cell memory formation after mild COVID-19. TCRdb passed the 5' RACE reads through MiXCR, listing each CDR3 protein once. The sample lists roughly 150,000 distinct CDR3 sequences, about 14% occurring once. The sequencing sample was made of PBMCs or a T cell subset sorted from them (not recorded which). Source of these receptors: an adult woman who had mild COVID-19 (a few samples of this study predate the infection). Cell type and time point are not known. Both conserved end residues are part of each CDR3. Fields, in order: D gene, clone size, J gene, V gene, CDR3 DNA, CDR3 protein. A D gene is named only where the DNA matches it firmly. Clone size is not always given. Where it is, it says once, few, many or a class for expanded clones.

.	many	TRBJ2-2	TRBV29-1	TGCAGCGTTGATAAGGGGGAGCTGTTTTTT	CSVDKGELFF
TRBD1	few	TRBJ2-1	TRBV11-3	TGTGCCAGCAGCTTTCAGACAGGGGGCTACAATGAGCAGTTCTTC	CASSFQTGGYNEQFF
.	few	TRBJ2-7	TRBV10-3	TGTGCCATCAGTGGGGTTAGAACCTACGAGCAGTACTTC	CAISGVRTYEQYF
TRBD1	few	TRBJ1-6	TRBV30	TGTGCCTGGAGTCGGACAGGGAGCGTAAATTCACCCCTCCACTTT	CAWSRTGSVNSPLHF
TRBD2	few	TRBJ2-7	TRBV7-9	TGTGCCAGCAGCATCGGACTAGCGGGAGTCTACGAGCAGTACTTC	CASSIGLAGVYEQYF
.	.	TRBJ1-1	TRBV3-1	TGTGCCAGCAGCCAAGGGGTGGGGTTGGGCACTGAAGCTTTCTTT	CASSQGVGLGTEAFF
TRBD2	.	TRBJ2-3	TRBV7-8	TGTGCCAGCAGCTTAGGCGACGAGATATTAGCGGGAGGCCCAGATACGCAGTATTTT	CASSLGDEILAGGPDTQYF
.	.	TRBJ1-5	TRBV2	TGTGCCAGCAGCCACCGGGGCCAGCCCCAGCATTTT	CASSHRGQPQHF
TRBD1	.	TRBJ1-4	TRBV6-1	TGTGCCAGCAGTGAAGGACAGGGGGGCTTTAGTGAAAAACTGTTTTTT	CASSEGQGGFSEKLFF
.	.	TRBJ1-1	TRBV7-8	TGTGCCAGCAGCTTTAGAGGTGACGGTAGAGCTTTCTTT	CASSFRGDGRAFF
TRBD1	few	TRBJ1-2	TRBV29-1	TGCAGCGTTCGGACAGGGAATGGCTACACCTTC	CSVRTGNGYTF
.	few	TRBJ2-1	TRBV6-5	TGTGCCAGCAAGGGGCGAGTCAATGAGCAGTTCTTC	CASKGRVNEQFF
TRBD1	few	TRBJ2-1	TRBV5-5	TGTGCCAGCAGCTCTGGGACAGGGAGCTCCTACAATGAGCAGTTCTTC	CASSSGTGSSYNEQFF
.	.	TRBJ1-3	TRBV12-3/TRBV12-4	TGTGCCAGCAGTTTCGCAACAGGGTTGAACACCATATATTTT	CASSFATGLNTIYF
.	many	TRBJ2-7	TRBV6-2/TRBV6-3	TGTGCCAGCAGTTACTCGATCAGGGAATCGCGCTACGAGCAGTACTTC	CASSYSIRESRYEQYF
.	few	TRBJ2-1	TRBV18	TGTGCCAGCTCACCCTTAGACGGAAACTACAATGAGCAGTTCTTC	CASSPLDGNYNEQFF
.	few	TRBJ2-1	TRBV12-3/TRBV12-4	TGTGCCAGCGGGTATTACAATGAGCAGTTCTTC	CASGYYNEQFF
TRBD1	few	TRBJ2-7	TRBV6-1	TGTGCCAGCGGGGACAGGGCCTACGAGCAGTACTTC	CASGDRAYEQYF
TRBD1	few	TRBJ2-7	TRBV28	TGTGCCAGCAGGACTCGACAGGGTGTCGGCGAGCAGTACTTC	CASRTRQGVGEQYF
TRBD2	.	TRBJ2-7	TRBV29-1	TGCAGCGTTTCGGAACGGGAGGGCCGTTACGAGCAGTACTTC	CSVSEREGRYEQYF
.	.	TRBJ2-2	TRBV7-2	TGTGCCAGCATTAAAGACAGGCACACCGGGGAGCTGTTTTTT	CASIKDRHTGELFF
.	many	TRBJ2-3	TRBV15	TGTGCCACCAGCAGCAGCTTTACCGATACGCAGTATTTT	CATSSSFTDTQYF
.	.	TRBJ2-5	TRBV28	TGTGCCAGCAGTGGGGACTCCGGGACGGGGACAACCCAGTACTTC	CASSGDSGTGTTQYF
TRBD2	many	TRBJ2-7	TRBV12-3/TRBV12-4	TGTGCCAGCAGTTCGACTAGCGGATCCTACGAGCAGTACTTC	CASSSTSGSYEQYF
.	.	TRBJ1-2	TRBV7-9	TGTGCCAGCAGCCCACCGGGCCTCTATGGCTACACCTTC	CASSPPGLYGYTF